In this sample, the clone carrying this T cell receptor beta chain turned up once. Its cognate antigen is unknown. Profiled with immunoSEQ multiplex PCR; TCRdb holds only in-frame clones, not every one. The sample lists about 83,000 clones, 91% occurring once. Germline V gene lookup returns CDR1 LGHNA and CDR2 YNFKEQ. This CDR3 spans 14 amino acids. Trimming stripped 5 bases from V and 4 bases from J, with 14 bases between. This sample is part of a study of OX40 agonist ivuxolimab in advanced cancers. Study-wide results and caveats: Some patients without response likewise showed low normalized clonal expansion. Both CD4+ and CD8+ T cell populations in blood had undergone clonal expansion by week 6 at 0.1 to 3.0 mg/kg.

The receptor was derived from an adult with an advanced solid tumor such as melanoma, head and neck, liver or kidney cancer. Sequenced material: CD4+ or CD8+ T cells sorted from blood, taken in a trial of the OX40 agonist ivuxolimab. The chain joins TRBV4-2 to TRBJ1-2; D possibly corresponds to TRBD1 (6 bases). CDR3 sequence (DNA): TGTGCCAGCAGCGCAGGACAGAACGGCTATGGCTACACCTTC. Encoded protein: CASSAGQNGYGYTF.